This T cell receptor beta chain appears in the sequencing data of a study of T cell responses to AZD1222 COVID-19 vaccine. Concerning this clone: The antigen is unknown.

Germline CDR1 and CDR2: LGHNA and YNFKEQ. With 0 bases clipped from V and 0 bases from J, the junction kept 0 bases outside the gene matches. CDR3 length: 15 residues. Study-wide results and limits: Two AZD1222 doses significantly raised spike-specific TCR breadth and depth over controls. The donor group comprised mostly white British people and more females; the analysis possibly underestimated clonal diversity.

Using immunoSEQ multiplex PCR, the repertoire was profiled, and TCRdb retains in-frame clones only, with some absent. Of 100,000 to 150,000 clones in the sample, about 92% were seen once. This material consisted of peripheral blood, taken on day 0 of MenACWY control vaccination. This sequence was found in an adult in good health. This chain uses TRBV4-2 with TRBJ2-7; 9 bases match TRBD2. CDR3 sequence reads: CASSQDSGSSYEQYF. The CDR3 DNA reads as TGTGCCAGCAGCCAAGATAGCGGGAGCTCCTACGAGCAGTACTTC.